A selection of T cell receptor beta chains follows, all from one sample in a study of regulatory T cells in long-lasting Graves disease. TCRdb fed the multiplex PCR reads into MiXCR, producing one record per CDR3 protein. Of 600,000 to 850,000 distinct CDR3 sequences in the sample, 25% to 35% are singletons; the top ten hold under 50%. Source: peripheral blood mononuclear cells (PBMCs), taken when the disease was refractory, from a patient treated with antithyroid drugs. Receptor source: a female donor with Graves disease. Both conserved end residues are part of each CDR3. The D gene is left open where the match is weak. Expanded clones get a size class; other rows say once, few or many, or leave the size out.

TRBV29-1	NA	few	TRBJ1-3	TGCAGCGTTCAGGCAGGTGGAAACACCATATATTTT	CSVQAGGNTIYF
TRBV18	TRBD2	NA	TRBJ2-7	TGTGCCAGCTCACCACTGGATAGCGGGAGCTCCTACGAGCAGTACTTC	CASSPLDSGSSYEQYF
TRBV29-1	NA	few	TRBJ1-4	TGCAGCGTTGGTTGGAATTCTAGGGAAAAACTGTTTTTT	CSVGWNSREKLFF
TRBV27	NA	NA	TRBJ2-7	TGTGCCAGCAGTCTCCGTGGGGGGCCTTCCTACGAGCAGTACTTC	CASSLRGGPSYEQYF
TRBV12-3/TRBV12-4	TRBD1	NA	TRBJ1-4	TGTGCCAGCAGCCGAAGGACAGGGGGGGGTGAAAAACTGTTTTTT	CASSRRTGGGEKLFF
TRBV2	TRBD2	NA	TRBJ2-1	TGTGCCAGCCGGGCTAGCGGGAGGGCCGGGGGGGATGAGCAGTTCTTC	CASRASGRAGGDEQFF
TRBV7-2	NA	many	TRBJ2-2	TGTGCCAGCAGCTTTTACAGGGGAGGGGCCGGGGAGCTGTTTTTT	CASSFYRGGAGELFF
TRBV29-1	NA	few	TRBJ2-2	TGCAGCGTTGAAGTGGGGGCGCGTATCGGGGAGCTGTTTTTT	CSVEVGARIGELFF
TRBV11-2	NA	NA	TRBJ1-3	TGTGCCAGCAGCTTAGTTTTAGGTGGAAACACCATATATTTT	CASSLVLGGNTIYF
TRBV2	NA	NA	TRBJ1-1	TGTGCCAGCAGAAGACAGTTTTCTGAAGCTTTCTTT	CASRRQFSEAFF
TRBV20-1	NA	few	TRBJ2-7	TGCAGTGTCACCGGGAGTAAGGCCTACGAGCAGTACTTC	CSVTGSKAYEQYF
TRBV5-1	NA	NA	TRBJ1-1	TGCGCCAGCACCACCGACGTGAGGGGTGAAGCTTTCTTT	CASTTDVRGEAFF
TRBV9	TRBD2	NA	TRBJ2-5	TGTGCCAGCAGCCCGGGGGGGGGCTTAAAAGAGACCCAGTACTTC	CASSPGGGLKETQYF
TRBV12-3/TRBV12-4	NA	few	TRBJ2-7	TGTGCCAGCAGTTTAGCGCTGAGCTACTCCTACGAGCAGTACTTC	CASSLALSYSYEQYF
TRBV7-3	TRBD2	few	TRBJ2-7	TGTGCCAGCAGCCCCGTAGCGGGAGGGTTGGGGGACGGCTCCTACGAGCAGTACTTC	CASSPVAGGLGDGSYEQYF